This T cell receptor (beta chain) comes out of a study of control samples from healthy donors and cancer patients. Sequenced by immunoSEQ multiplex PCR; TCRdb stores in-frame clones only, minus some. The data show some 95,000 clones, about nine tenths seen once. This clone was detected once. This CDR3 contains 15 residues. J lost 2 bases, V lost 3 bases, and 7 bases had no gene match. From germline, CDR1 is DFQATT and CDR2 SNEGSKA (reference sequence). The chain couples TRBV20-1 to TRBJ2-3; TRBD2 aligns across 8 bases. The sample taken for sequencing was blood. The receptor was isolated from a human donor in good health. The donor label of this sample is uncertain. The CDR3 coding sequence is TGCAGTGCTAGTACGAGCGGGGGTTTCACAGATACGCAGTATTTT. This sequence encodes CSASTSGGFTDTQYF.